This T cell receptor beta chain appears in the sequencing data of a study of CD8+ T cells in alopecia areata. The V end was cut by 2 bases, the J end by 1 base, with 8 bases between. This CDR3 has 15 residues. Germline values: CDR1 SGHAT, CDR2 FQNNGV. It was cDNA, reverse transcribed from extracted RNA, that served as the sequencing template. Libraries were prepared by immunoSEQ multiplex PCR; TCRdb keeps only in-frame clonotypes and omits some of them. The data show about 220,000 clones, approximately 57% seen once. As to treatment: oral pan-JAK inhibitor, 5-10 mg twice daily. Samples from alopecia areata patients were lesional scalp punch biopsies and peripheral blood. This clone occurred a few times.

This TCR came from a human donor with alopecia areata. This chain uses TRBV11-2 with TRBJ2-2; D gene uncertain. The sample here was CD4+ T cells sorted from blood, taken at week 4, from a patient treated with tofacitinib. The CDR3 region is CASSLWPGNTGELFF. The CDR3 nucleotides read TGTGCCAGCAGCTTATGGCCAGGGAACACCGGGGAGCTGTTTTTT.